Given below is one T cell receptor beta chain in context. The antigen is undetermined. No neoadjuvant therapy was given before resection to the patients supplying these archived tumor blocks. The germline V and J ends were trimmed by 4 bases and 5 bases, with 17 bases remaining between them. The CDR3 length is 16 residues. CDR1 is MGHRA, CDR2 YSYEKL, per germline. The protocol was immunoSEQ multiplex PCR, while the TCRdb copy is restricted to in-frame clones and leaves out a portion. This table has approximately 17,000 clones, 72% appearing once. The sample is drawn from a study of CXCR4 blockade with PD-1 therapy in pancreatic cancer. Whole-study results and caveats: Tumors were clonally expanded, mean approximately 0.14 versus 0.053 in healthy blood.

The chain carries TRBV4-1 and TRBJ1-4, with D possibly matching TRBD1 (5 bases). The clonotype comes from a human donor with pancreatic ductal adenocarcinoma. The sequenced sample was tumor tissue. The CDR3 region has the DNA TGCGCCAGCAGCCCCCAGGGCGCAGTGCCCAATGAAAAACTGTTTTTT. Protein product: CASSPQGAVPNEKLFF.